Following are 25 T cell receptor beta chains from one sample sequenced in a study of shared clonotypes between healthy human individuals. TCRdb keeps only in-frame clones here, not all; method: immunoSEQ multiplex PCR. The sample lists roughly 490,000 clones; about three quarters were seen once. Sample: PBMCs. The origin of the receptors is a middle-aged woman in good health. Some clones in this sample may be carry-over from other donors' samples.

The rearrangement joins TRBV6-1 to TRBJ2-7; D remains ambiguous. V gave up 0 bases and J gave up 5 bases, with 11 bases separating them. From germline, CDR1 is MNHNS and CDR2 SASEGT. This CDR3 region has 14 residues. The CDR3: CASSEAWRRNEQYF. CDR3 in DNA: TGTGCCAGCAGTGAAGCGTGGCGGAGAAACGAGCAGTACTTC.

As concerns this clone: A much larger clone sits a single nucleotide away, making a read error possible. V is TRBV7-3 and J is TRBJ2-7; D call uncertain. V was shortened by 3 bases and J by 2 bases, with 8 bases between the two germline ends. Germline V gene data show CDR1 as SGHTA and CDR2 as FQGTGA. The CDR3 consists of 13 residues. The CDR3 coding sequence is TGTGCCAGCAGCTTGGGCAGCACCTACGAGCAGTACTTC. Protein: CASSLGSTYEQYF.

The chain recombines TRBV29-1 with TRBJ2-3; weak D call: TRBD2 (6 bases). Germline assignment: CDR1 SQVTM and CDR2 ANQGSEA. The CDR3 extends over 15 amino acids. Trimming stripped 1 base from V and 0 bases from J, with 11 bases between. CDR3 DNA sequence: TGCAGCGTTGAAGGCGGGATGAGCAGCACAGATACGCAGTATTTT. Amino acids: CSVEGGMSSTDTQYF.

This clone was picked up a small number of times. This chain links TRBV29-1 with TRBJ2-5, with unresolved D. Germline V gene lookup returns CDR1 SQVTM and CDR2 ANQGSEA. V was pared by 8 bases and J by 0 bases, with 7 bases between. The CDR3 contains 11 residues. The CDR3 nucleotides are TGCAGCCTGGCGGACCAAGAGACCCAGTACTTC. Translation gives CSLADQETQYF. Full variable domain (missing parts from reference TRBV29-1 and TRBJ2-5): SAVISQKPSRDICQRGTSLTIQCQVDSQVTMMFWYRQQPGQSLTLIATANQGSEATYESGFVIDKFPISRPNLTFSTLTVSNMSPEDSSIYLCSLADQETQYFGPGTRLLVL.

This clone has just a few counts. V usage is TRBV5-1 and J usage is TRBJ2-7, with a tentative D call TRBD1 (5 bases). Trimming left V 4 bases short and J 2 bases short, with 16 bases between. CDR3 length: 15 residues. Germline V CDR1 and CDR2: SGHRS, YFSETQ. CDR3 bases: TGCGCCAGCAGCGCCTGGCCCAGGGCCACCTACGAGCAGTACTTC. It encodes CASSAWPRATYEQYF.

The chain couples TRBV7-3 to TRBJ2-7; 12 bases line up with TRBD1. Germline V gives CDR1 SGHTA, CDR2 FQGTGA. This CDR3 contains 15 residues. Trimming took 3 bases from V and 3 from J; bases not matched to a gene: 3. The CDR3 region is CASSFGTGGFYEQYF. CDR3 sequence (DNA): TGTGCCAGCAGCTTCGGGACAGGGGGCTTCTACGAGCAGTACTTC.

The V gene is TRBV28, the J gene TRBJ2-1; TRBD2 matches at 10 bases. Germline V gene data show CDR1 as MDHEN and CDR2 as SYDVKM. This CDR3 has 17 residues. V lost 1 base to trimming and J lost 3 bases; unmatched junction nucleotides: 6. The CDR3 DNA is TGTGCCAGCAGTTTATATCCCGGGACTAGCGACTACAATGAGCAGTTCTTC. This gives the protein CASSLYPGTSDYNEQFF. The full variable domain, with the rest looked up from reference TRBV28 and TRBJ2-1, is DVKVTQSSRYLVKRTGEKVFLECVQDMDHENMFWYRQDPGLGLRLIYFSYDVKMKEKGDIPEGYSVSREKKERFSLILESASTNQTSMYLCASSLYPGTSDYNEQFFGPGTRLTVL.

There are a few counts of this clone. The gene calls are TRBV7-8 and TRBJ2-7; D gene unclear. The CDR3 consists of 12 residues. Germline CDR1 SGHVS, CDR2 FQNEAQ. V lost 3 bases and J lost 6, with 9 bases in between. For the CDR3, the DNA is TGTGCCAGCAGCTTCATAGCAGCCGAGCAGTACTTC. Its translation is CASSFIAAEQYF. Complete variable domain (other parts from reference TRBV7-8 and TRBJ2-7): GAGVSQSPRYKVAKRGQDVALRCDPISGHVSLFWYQQALGQGPEFLTYFQNEAQLDKSGLPSDRFFAERPEGSVSTLKIQRTQQEDSAVYLCASSFIAAEQYFGPGTRLTVT.

This sequence joins TRBV28 and TRBJ2-5; D is undetermined. CDR1 and CDR2 (germline): MDHEN, SYDVKM. The CDR3 loop spans 13 amino acids. The V end was cut by 4 bases, the J end by 5 bases, with 11 bases between. Here the CDR3 DNA reads TGTGCCAGCAGTTCCCCCCCTGAGGAGACCCAGTACTTC. It encodes CASSSPPEETQYF. The full variable domain, its missing parts supplied by reference TRBV28 and TRBJ2-5, is DVKVTQSSRYLVKRTGEKVFLECVQDMDHENMFWYRQDPGLGLRLIYFSYDVKMKEKGDIPEGYSVSREKKERFSLILESASTNQTSMYLCASSSPPEETQYFGPGTRLLVL.

The chain is built from TRBV13 and TRBJ1-5, with TRBD1 as a possible D gene (5 bases). V was trimmed by 5 bases and J by 5 bases, leaving 7 bases between them. The CDR3 is 12 residues long. CDR1 and CDR2 (germline): PRHDT, FYEKMQ (reference sequence). This CDR3 is CASSVGDQPQHF. The DNA for the CDR3 is TGTGCCAGCAGCGTGGGGGATCAGCCCCAGCATTTT.

The CDR3 DNA follows: TGTGCCACCAGCACCAGAGGGTTGGGTGAAAAACTGTTTTTT. It codes for CATSTRGLGEKLFF. The rearrangement links TRBV15 to TRBJ1-4; D remains ambiguous. Germline V gene data show CDR1 as LNHNV and CDR2 as YYDKDF (reference sequence). The CDR3 loop spans 14 amino acids. The V end lost 4 bases, the J end lost 7 bases, and 13 bases lay between the germline ends. The variable domain in full, completed from reference TRBV15 and TRBJ1-4, reads DAMVIQNPRYQVTQFGKPVTLSCSQTLNHNVMYWYQQKSSQAPKLLFHYYDKDFNNEADTPDNFQSRRPNTSFCFLDIRSPGLGDTAMYLCATSTRGLGEKLFFGSGTQLSVL.

The chain recombines TRBV27 with TRBJ1-5; a weak D match, TRBD1 (5 bases). The CDR3 consists of 14 residues. The germline CDR1 and CDR2 sequences are MNHEY and SMNVEV (reference sequence). V was cut by 6 bases and J by 3 bases, with 12 bases left in between. CDR3 region: CASRGPGPNQPQHF. CDR3 nucleotide sequence: TGTGCCAGCAGGGGGCCGGGACCCAATCAGCCCCAGCATTTT.

This clone showed up just a few times. The gene calls are TRBV11-2 and TRBJ2-7; 9 nucleotides match TRBD1. In germline, CDR1 is SGHAT, CDR2 FQNNGV. This CDR3 region has 14 residues. With V trimmed by 5 bases and J by 4 bases, 6 bases remained unmatched. The CDR3 sequence is CASSLTTGGYEQYF. The CDR3 DNA reads TGTGCCAGCAGCCTAACGACAGGGGGGTACGAGCAGTACTTC.

This rearrangement joins TRBV28 to TRBJ2-2; the D call may be TRBD1 or TRBD2 (5 bases each). In germline, CDR1 is MDHEN, CDR2 SYDVKM. The CDR3 loop spans 12 amino acids. Trimming left V 10 bases short and J 4 bases short, with 10 bases between. The CDR3 region is CAIRGTTGELFF. CDR3 nucleotides: TGTGCCATCCGAGGGACCACCGGGGAGCTGTTTTTT.

This clone was observed a single time. This sample also contains other DNA sequences that code for the same CDR3. CDR3 sequence (DNA): TGTGCCAGCAGCTTGGGAGGGGGTGAGCAGTTCTTC. It yields the protein CASSLGGGEQFF. This sequence joins TRBV5-4 and TRBJ2-1; D is perhaps TRBD1 (6 bases). CDR3 length: 12 amino acids. Looked up from germline, CDR1 is SGHNT and CDR2 is YYREEE (reference sequence). The V gene lost 0 bases and the J gene lost 9 bases, with 7 bases spanning the gap.

The chain has TRBV20-1 and TRBJ2-7, with a weak D call TRBD1 (5 bases). V was pared by 5 bases and J by 6 bases, with 11 bases between. This CDR3 comprises 11 residues. Germline lookup yields CDR1 DFQATT and CDR2 SNEGSKA (reference sequence). Here the CDR3 DNA reads TGCAGTGCTCAAAGGGGCAGCGAGCAGTACTTC. Its protein product is CSAQRGSEQYF.

The chain recombines TRBV9 with TRBJ2-1; D may be TRBD1 or TRBD2 (6 bases each). Trimming left V 0 bases short and J 6 bases short, with 13 bases between. Germline values: CDR1 SGDLS, CDR2 YYNGEE. The CDR3 has 15 amino acids. CDR3 residues: CASSVGLGGGNEQFF. As DNA, the CDR3 is TGTGCCAGCAGCGTAGGATTAGGGGGAGGCAATGAGCAGTTCTTC.

This clone has a single count. A read error is likely here: a far larger clone is one base away. V usage is TRBV27 and J usage is TRBJ1-3; no clear D gene. The V gene's germline CDR1 is MNHEY and CDR2 SMNVEV (reference sequence). The CDR3 covers 14 residues. The CDR3 loop reads CASSLSFSGNTMYF. The CDR3, as DNA: TGTGCCAGCAGTTTATCCTTCTCTGGAAACACCATGTATTTT.

CDR3 sequence reads: CASRPLNSNQPQHF. The CDR3 DNA reads TGTGCCAGCAGACCTCTTAATAGCAATCAGCCCCAGCATTTT. This rearrangement joins TRBV27 to TRBJ1-5; D is unresolved. The length of the CDR3 is 14 residues. The germline V and J ends were trimmed by 6 bases and 0 bases, with 9 bases remaining between them. From germline, CDR1 is MNHEY and CDR2 SMNVEV (reference sequence).

The J gene is TRBJ1-1, the V gene TRBV18; D uncertain. Trimming took off 2 bases at V and 8 bases at J, with 9 bases between the two ends. Per the germline V gene, CDR1 is KGHSH and CDR2 is LQKENI. This CDR3 contains 12 residues. CDR3: CASSPDKVEAFF. The DNA for the CDR3 is TGTGCCAGCTCACCAGACAAAGTCGAAGCTTTCTTT.

This CDR3 reads CASSLQTLQETQYF. The CDR3 region has the DNA TGCGCCAGCAGCCTACAGACTCTCCAAGAGACCCAGTACTTC. The chain combines TRBV5-1 with TRBJ2-5, with D unclear. Germline V lookup: CDR1 SGHRS, CDR2 YFSETQ. Deletions cut 4 bases from V and 1 base from J, with 11 bases between. The CDR3 is 14 amino acids.

The rearrangement uses TRBV28 and TRBJ2-7; TRBD2 agrees at 8 bases. Trimming at V came to 2 bases and at J to 4 bases, leaving 10 bases not matched to a gene. Germline V CDR1 and CDR2: MDHEN, SYDVKM. The CDR3 spans 16 residues. In DNA form, the CDR3 reads TGTGCCAGCAGTTTACCACGGACTAGCTACGGTTACGAGCAGTACTTC. Encoded protein: CASSLPRTSYGYEQYF.

The V call is TRBV19, the J call TRBJ2-7; 15 positions match TRBD2. This CDR3 has 19 residues. Germline V gene sequence: CDR1 LNHDA, CDR2 SQIVND (reference sequence). V shed 3 bases and J 5 bases; nucleotides not matched to a gene: 14. CDR3 in amino acids: CASSIFGGTSGRTGDEQYF. In DNA, the CDR3 is TGTGCCAGTAGTATCTTCGGGGGGACTAGCGGGAGGACTGGAGACGAGCAGTACTTC.

This chain links TRBV30 with TRBJ2-4; weak D call: TRBD2 (6 bases). Germline CDR1 is GTSNPN and CDR2 is SVGIG (reference sequence). The CDR3 covers 13 residues. The germline V and J ends were trimmed by 0 bases and 9 bases, with 12 bases remaining between them. The CDR3 loop is CAWSVGGMGIQYF. CDR3 in DNA: TGTGCCTGGAGTGTAGGCGGGATGGGCATTCAGTACTTC.

CDR3 nucleotide sequence: TGTGCCAGCAGTGGGCTAGCGGTTGTGGGTGAGCAGTTCTTC. The encoded protein is CASSGLAVVGEQFF. The genes are TRBV4-2 and TRBJ2-1; TRBD2 agrees at 7 bases. The CDR3 contains 14 residues. Germline assignment: CDR1 LGHNA and CDR2 YNFKEQ. J was trimmed by 9 bases and V by 6 bases; bases with no gene match: 11.